Sequencing of this T cell receptor beta chain was carried out in a study of cytomegalovirus exposure and HLA in healthy donors. Across the whole study: Membership in the Caucasian-associated ancestry cluster was found for around 85% of approximately 430 genotyped donors. Study observations and caveats: Near-uniform donor sequencing depth was presumed by presence/absence analyses.

With regard to this clone: Its antigen is currently unknown.

The PCR employed 60 Vbeta primers together with 13 Jbeta primers. Libraries were prepared by immunoSEQ multiplex PCR; TCRdb keeps only in-frame clonotypes and omits some of them. The sample lists some 77,000 clones, 80% occurring once. The specimen sequenced was PBMCs. This receptor was taken from a man aged 45-60 years in good health and CMV-seropositive.

CDR3 region: CASSPDRGKVNEQFF. The CDR3, as DNA: TGTGCCAGCAGCCCGGACAGGGGGAAGGTCAATGAGCAGTTCTTC. The V and J genes are TRBV7-2 and TRBJ2-1; 10 positions match TRBD1. The germline V gene has CDR1 SGHTA and CDR2 FQGNSA. V shed 5 bases and J 6 bases; nucleotides not matched to a gene: 7. The CDR3 covers 15 residues.